Detailed here is one TCR beta chain. The CDR3 loop spans 14 amino acids. The germline gives CDR1 SQVTM, CDR2 ANQGSEA. J lost 2 bases, V lost 7 bases, and 10 bases had no gene match. This record comes from a study of cytomegalovirus exposure and HLA in healthy donors. The primer mix had 60 Vbeta and 13 Jbeta primers. Sequencing was performed with immunoSEQ multiplex PCR; in TCRdb, only in-frame clones are kept and a portion is missing. The sample totals approximately 45,000 clones. Sequencing input: PBMCs. The receptor was isolated from a male donor in good health and CMV-seronegative. The gene calls are TRBV29-1 and TRBJ2-7; 8 bases map to TRBD1. The CDR3 DNA follows: TGCAGCGCTGGCGGACAGGGAGTCCCCTACGAGCAGTACTTC. Translating gives CSAGGQGVPYEQYF.